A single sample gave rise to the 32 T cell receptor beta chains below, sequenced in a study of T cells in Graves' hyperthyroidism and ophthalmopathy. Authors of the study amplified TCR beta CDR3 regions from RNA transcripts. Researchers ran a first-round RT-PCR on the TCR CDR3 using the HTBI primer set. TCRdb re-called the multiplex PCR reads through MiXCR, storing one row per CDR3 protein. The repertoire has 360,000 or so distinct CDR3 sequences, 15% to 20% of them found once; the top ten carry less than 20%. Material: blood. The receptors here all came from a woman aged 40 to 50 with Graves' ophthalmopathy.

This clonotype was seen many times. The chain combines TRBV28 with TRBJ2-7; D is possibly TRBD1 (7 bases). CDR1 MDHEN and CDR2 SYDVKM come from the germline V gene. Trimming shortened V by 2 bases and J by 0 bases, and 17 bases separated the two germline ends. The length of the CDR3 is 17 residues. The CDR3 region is CASSLRLGGTASYEQYF. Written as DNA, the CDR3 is TGTGCCAGCAGTTTAAGGTTGGGCGGGACAGCCTCCTACGAGCAGTACTTC.

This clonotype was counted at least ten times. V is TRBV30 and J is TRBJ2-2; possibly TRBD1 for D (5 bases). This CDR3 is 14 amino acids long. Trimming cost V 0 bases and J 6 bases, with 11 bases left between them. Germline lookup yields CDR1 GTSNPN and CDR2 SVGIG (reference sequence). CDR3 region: CAWSVFSGSGELFF. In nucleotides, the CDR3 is TGTGCCTGGAGTGTATTTTCAGGGTCCGGGGAGCTGTTTTTT.

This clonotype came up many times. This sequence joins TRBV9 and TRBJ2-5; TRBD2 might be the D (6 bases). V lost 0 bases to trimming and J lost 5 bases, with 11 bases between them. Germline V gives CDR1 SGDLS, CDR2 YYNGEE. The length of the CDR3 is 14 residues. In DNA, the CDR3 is TGTGCCAGCAGCGTAGCGGGAGAGGGTGAGACCCAGTACTTC. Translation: CASSVAGEGETQYF.

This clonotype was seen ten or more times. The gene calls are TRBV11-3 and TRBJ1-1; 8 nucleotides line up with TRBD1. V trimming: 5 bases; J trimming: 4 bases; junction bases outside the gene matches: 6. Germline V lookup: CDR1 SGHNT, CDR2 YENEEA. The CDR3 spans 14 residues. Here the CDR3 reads CASSHRDRPTEAFF. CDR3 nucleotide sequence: TGTGCCAGCAGCCACCGGGACAGGCCCACTGAAGCTTTCTTT.

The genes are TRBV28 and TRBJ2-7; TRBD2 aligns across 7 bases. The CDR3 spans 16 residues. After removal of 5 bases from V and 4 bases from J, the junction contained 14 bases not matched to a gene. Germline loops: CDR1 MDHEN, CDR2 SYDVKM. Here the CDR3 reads CASSLNPLARAYEQYF. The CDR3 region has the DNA TGTGCCAGCAGTCTCAACCCACTAGCGAGGGCGTACGAGCAGTACTTC. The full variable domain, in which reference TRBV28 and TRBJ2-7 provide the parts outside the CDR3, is DVKVTQSSRYLVKRTGEKVFLECVQDMDHENMFWYRQDPGLGLRLIYFSYDVKMKEKGDIPEGYSVSREKKERFSLILESASTNQTSMYLCASSLNPLARAYEQYFGPGTRLTVT.

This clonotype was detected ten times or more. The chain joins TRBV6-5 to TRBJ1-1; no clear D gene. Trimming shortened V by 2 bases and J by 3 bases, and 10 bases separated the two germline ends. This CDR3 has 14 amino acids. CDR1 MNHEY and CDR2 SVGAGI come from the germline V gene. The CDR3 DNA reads TGTGCCAGCAGTTACAACGACGGACACACTGAAGCTTTCTTT. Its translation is CASSYNDGHTEAFF.

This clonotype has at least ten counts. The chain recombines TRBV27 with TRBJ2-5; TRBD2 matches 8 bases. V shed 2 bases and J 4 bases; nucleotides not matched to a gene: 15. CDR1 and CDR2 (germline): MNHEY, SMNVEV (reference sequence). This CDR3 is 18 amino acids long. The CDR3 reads CASSLRTSKLGRRETQYF. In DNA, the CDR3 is TGTGCCAGCAGTTTAAGGACTAGCAAGCTAGGCCGGAGAGAGACCCAGTACTTC.

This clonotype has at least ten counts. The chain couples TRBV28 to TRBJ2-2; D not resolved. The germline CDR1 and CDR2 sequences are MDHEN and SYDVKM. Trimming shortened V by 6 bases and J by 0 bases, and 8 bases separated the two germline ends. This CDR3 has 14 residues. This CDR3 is CASRTRPNTGELFF. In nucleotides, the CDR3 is TGTGCCAGCAGAACACGGCCGAACACCGGGGAGCTGTTTTTT.

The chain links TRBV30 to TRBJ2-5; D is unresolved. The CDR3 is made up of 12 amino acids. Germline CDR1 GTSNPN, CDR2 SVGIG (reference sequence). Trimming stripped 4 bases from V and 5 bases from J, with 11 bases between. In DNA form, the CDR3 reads TGTGCCTGGATGGACCTAGGGGAGACCCAGTACTTC. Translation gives CAWMDLGETQYF.

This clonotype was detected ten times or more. CDR3 residues: CASSSEGSYEQYF. The CDR3 DNA is TGTGCCAGCAGCTCCGAAGGGTCCTACGAGCAGTACTTC. The chain links TRBV7-9 to TRBJ2-7; no clear D gene. The CDR3 length is 13 residues. Trimming left V 4 bases short and J 1 base short, with 8 bases between. In germline, CDR1 is SEHNR, CDR2 FQNEAQ (reference sequence).

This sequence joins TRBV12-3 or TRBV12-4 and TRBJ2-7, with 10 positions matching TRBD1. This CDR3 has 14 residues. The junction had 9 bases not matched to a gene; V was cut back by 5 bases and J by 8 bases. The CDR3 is CASSPSTGGFQQYF. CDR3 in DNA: TGTGCCAGCAGTCCCTCGACAGGGGGCTTCCAGCAGTACTTC.

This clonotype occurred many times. CDR3 nucleotide sequence: TGTGCCAGCAGCTTAATGTTGGGCGAGCAGTACTTC. Encoded protein: CASSLMLGEQYF. V is TRBV7-3 and J is TRBJ2-7, with D unresolved. Germline-derived CDR1 and CDR2 are SGHTA and FQGTGA. Trimming took off 1 base at V and 6 bases at J, with 7 bases between the two ends. The CDR3 is 12 amino acids.

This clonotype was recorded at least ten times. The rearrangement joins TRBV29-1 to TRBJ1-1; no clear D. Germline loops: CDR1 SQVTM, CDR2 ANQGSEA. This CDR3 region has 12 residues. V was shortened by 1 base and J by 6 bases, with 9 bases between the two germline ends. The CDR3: CSVEGMRPEAFF. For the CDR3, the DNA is TGCAGCGTTGAAGGGATGCGGCCTGAAGCTTTCTTT. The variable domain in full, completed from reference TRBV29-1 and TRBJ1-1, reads SAVISQKPSRDICQRGTSLTIQCQVDSQVTMMFWYRQQPGQSLTLIATANQGSEATYESGFVIDKFPISRPNLTFSTLTVSNMSPEDSSIYLCSVEGMRPEAFFGQGTRLTVV.

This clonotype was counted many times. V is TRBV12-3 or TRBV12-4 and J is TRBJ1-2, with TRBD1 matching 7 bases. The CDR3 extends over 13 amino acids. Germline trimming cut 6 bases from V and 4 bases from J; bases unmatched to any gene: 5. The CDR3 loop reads CASSVGTVYGYTF. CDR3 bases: TGTGCCAGCAGCGTCGGGACAGTCTATGGCTACACCTTC.

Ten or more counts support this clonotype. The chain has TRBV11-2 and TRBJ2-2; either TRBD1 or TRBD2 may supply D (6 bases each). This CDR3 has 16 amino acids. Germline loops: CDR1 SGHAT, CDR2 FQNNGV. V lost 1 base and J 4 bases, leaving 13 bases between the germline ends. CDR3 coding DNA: TGTGCCAGCAGCTTAGTAGGGGGGAGGACCACCGGGGAGCTGTTTTTT. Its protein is CASSLVGGRTTGELFF. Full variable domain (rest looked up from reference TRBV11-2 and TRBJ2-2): EAGVAQSPRYKIIEKRQSVAFWCNPISGHATLYWYQQILGQGPKLLIQFQNNGVVDDSQLPKDRFSAERLKGVDSTLKIQPAKLEDSAVYLCASSLVGGRTTGELFFGEGSRLTVL.

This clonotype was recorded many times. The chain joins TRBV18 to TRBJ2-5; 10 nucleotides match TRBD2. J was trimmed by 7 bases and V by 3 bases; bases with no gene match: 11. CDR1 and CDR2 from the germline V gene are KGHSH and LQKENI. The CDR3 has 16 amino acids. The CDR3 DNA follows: TGTGCCAGCTCACCGGAGAGCGGGAGGGCCCAGGGGACCCAGTACTTC. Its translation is CASSPESGRAQGTQYF.

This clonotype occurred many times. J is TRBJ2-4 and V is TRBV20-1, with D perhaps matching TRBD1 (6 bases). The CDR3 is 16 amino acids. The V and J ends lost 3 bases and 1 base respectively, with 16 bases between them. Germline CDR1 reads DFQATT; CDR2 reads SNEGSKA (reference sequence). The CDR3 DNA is TGCAGTGCTAGCGCAGGGGCCTCGGGGGCCAAAAACATTCAGTACTTC. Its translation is CSASAGASGAKNIQYF.

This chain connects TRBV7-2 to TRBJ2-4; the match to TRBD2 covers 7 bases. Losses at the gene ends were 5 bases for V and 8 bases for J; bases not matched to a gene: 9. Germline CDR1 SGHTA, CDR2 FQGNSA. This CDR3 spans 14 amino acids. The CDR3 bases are TGTGCCAGCAGCGGACTAGGTCCCGCGGACATTCAGTACTTC. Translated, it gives CASSGLGPADIQYF.

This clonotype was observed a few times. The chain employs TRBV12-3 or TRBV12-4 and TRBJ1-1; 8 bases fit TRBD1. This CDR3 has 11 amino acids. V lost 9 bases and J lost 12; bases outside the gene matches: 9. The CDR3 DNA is TGTGCCAGTGGTCGACAGGGGAGAACTTTCTTT. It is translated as CASGRQGRTFF.

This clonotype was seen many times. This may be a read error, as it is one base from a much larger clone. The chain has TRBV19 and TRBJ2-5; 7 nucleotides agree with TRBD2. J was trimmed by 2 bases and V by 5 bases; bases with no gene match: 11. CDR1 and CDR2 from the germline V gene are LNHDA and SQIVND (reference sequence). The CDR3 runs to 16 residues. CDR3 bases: TGTGCCAGTAGTGGGGGACTAACGGGAGGACAAGAGACCCAGTACTTC. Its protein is CASSGGLTGGQETQYF.

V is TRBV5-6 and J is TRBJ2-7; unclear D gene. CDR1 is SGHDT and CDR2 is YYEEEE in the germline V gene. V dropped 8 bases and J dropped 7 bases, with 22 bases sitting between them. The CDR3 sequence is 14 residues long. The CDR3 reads CASQRRPALGEQYF. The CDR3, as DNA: TGTGCCAGTCAACGGCGGCCTGCCCTTGGGGAGCAGTACTTC.

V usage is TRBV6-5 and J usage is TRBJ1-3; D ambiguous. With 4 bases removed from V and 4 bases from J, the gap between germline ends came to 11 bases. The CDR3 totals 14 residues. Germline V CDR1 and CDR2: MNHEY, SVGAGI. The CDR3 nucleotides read TGTGCCAGCAGTTGGAGGGCGGCCGGAAACACCATATATTTT. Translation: CASSWRAAGNTIYF.

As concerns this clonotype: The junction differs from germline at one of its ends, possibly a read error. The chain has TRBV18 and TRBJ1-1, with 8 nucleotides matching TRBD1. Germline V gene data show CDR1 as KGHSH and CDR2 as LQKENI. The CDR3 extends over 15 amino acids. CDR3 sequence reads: CVSSPRDRGNTEAFF. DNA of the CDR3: TGTGTCAGCTCACCAAGAGACAGGGGGAACACTGAAGCTTTCTTT.

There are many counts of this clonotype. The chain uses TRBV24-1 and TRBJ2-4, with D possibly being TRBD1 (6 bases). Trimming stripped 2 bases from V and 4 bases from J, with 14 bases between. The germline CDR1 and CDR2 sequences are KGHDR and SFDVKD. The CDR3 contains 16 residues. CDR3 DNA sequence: TGTGCCACCAGTGATTCAAGAGCAGGGGATAAAAACATTCAGTACTTC. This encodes CATSDSRAGDKNIQYF.

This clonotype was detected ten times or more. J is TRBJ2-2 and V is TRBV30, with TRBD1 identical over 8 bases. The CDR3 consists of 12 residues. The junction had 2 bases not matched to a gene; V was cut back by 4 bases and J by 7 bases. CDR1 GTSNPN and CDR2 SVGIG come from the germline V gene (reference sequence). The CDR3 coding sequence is TGTGCCTGGACAGGGGGCGGCGGGGAGCTGTTTTTT. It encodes CAWTGGGGELFF. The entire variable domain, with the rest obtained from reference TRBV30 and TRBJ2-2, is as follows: SQTIHQWPATLVQPVGSPLSLECTVEGTSNPNLYWYRQAAGRGLQLLFYSVGIGQISSEVPQNLSASRPQDRQFILSSKKLLLSDSGFYLCAWTGGGGELFFGEGSRLTVL.

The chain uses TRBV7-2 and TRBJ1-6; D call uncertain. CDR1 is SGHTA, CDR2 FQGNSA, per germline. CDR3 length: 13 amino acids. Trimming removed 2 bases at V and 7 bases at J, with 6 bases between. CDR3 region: CASSLTANSPLHF. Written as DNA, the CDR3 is TGTGCCAGCAGCTTAACGGCCAATTCACCCCTCCACTTT.

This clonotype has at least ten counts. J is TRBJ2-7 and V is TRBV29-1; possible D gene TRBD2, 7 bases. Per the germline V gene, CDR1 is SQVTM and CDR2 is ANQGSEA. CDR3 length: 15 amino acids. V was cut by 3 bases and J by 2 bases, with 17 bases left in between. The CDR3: CSVELGKGGTYEQYF. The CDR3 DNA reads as TGCAGCGTTGAGTTGGGGAAGGGGGGGACCTACGAGCAGTACTTC.

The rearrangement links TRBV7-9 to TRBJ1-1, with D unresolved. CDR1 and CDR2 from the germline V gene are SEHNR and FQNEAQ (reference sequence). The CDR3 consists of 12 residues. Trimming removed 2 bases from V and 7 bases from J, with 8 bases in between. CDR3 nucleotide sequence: TGTGCCAGCAGCTTAAGGTCAGATGAAGCTTTCTTT. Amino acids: CASSLRSDEAFF. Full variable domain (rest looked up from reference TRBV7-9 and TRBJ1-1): DTGVSQNPRHKITKRGQNVTFRCDPISEHNRLYWYRQTLGQGPEFLTYFQNEAQLEKSRLLSDRFSAERPKGSFSTLEIQRTEQGDSAMYLCASSLRSDEAFFGQGTRLTVV.

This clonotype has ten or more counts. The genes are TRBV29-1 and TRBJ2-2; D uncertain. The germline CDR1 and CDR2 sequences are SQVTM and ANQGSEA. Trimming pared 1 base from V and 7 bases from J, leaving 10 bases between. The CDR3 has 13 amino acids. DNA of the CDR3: TGCAGCGTTGAAGTTTATAGGCACGGGGAGCTGTTTTTT. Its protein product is CSVEVYRHGELFF.

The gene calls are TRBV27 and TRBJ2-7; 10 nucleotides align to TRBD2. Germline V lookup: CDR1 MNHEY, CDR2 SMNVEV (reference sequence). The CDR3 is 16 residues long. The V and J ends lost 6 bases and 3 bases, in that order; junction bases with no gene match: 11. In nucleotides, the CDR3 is TGTGCCAGCAGAATGCGAGCGGGAGGGCTTTACTACGAGCAGTACTTC. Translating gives CASRMRAGGLYYEQYF.

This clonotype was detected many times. The CDR3 region has the DNA TGTGCCAGCAGTTTATACTCTGGCCCGGGGGGGAACACTGAAGCTTTCTTT. Translation gives CASSLYSGPGGNTEAFF. V gene TRBV28 combines with J gene TRBJ1-1; possible D gene TRBD1, 5 bases. This CDR3 spans 17 amino acids. V lost 1 base and J lost 1, with 16 bases in between. Germline CDR1 reads MDHEN; CDR2 reads SYDVKM.

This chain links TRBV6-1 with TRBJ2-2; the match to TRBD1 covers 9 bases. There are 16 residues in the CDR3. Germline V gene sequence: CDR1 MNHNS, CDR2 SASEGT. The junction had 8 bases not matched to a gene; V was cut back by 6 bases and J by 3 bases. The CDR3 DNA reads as TGTGCCAGCAGATCCCCGGGACAGGGATACACCGGGGAGCTGTTTTTT. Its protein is CASRSPGQGYTGELFF.